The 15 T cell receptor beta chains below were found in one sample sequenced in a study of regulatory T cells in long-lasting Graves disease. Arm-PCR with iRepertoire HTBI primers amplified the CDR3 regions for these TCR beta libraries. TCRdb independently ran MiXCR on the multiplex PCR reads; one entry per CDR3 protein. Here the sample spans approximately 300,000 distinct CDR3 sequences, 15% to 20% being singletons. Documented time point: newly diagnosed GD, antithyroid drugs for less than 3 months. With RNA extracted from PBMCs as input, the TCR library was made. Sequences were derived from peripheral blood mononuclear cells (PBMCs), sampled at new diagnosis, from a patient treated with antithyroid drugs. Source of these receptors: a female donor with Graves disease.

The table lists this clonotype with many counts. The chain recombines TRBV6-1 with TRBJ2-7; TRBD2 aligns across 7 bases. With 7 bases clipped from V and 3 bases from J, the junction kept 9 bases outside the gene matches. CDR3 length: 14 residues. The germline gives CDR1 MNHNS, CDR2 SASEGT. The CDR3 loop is CASTTLAGDYEQYF. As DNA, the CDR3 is TGTGCCAGCACCACACTGGCGGGAGACTACGAGCAGTACTTC.

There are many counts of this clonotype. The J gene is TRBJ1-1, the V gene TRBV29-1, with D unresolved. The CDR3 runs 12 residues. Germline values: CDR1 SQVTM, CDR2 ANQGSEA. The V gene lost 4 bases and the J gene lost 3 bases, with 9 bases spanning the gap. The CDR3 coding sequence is TGCAGCGTTGTGGGGAGGGACACTGAAGCTTTCTTT. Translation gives CSVVGRDTEAFF.

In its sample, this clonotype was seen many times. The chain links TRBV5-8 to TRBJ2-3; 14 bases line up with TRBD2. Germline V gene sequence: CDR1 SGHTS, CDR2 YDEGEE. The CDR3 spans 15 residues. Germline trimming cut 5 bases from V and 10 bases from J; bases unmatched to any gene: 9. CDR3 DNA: TGTGCCAGCAGTTGGACTAGCGGGAGGACCCACCCGCAGTATTTT. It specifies CASSWTSGRTHPQYF.

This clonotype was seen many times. This chain's CDR3 is CASSLSHNTEAFF. The CDR3, as DNA: TGTGCCAGCAGTTTATCACATAACACTGAAGCTTTCTTT. V gene TRBV27 combines with J gene TRBJ1-1; D unresolved. Trimming shortened V by 0 bases and J by 2 bases, and 4 bases separated the two germline ends. Germline V CDR1 and CDR2: MNHEY, SMNVEV (reference sequence). The CDR3 is 13 residues long.

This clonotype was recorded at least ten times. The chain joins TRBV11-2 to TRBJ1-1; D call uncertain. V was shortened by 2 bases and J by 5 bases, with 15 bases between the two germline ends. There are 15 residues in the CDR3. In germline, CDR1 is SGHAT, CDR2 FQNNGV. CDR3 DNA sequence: TGTGCCAGCAGCTTACTAGTAAATGCGGCGACTGAAGCTTTCTTT. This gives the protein CASSLLVNAATEAFF.

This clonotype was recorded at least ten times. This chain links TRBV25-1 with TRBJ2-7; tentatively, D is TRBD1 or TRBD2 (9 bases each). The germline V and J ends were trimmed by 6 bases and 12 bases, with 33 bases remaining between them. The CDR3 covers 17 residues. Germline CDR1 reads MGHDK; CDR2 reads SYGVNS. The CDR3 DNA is TGTGCCAGCAGCCCGGTAGGGGGACAGGGACATAGCGGGAGACGGTACTTC. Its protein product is CASSPVGGQGHSGRRYF.

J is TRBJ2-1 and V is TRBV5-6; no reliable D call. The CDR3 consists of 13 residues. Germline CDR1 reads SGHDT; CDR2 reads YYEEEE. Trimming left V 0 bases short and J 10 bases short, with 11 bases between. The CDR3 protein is CASSLALVGEQFF. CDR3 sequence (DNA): TGTGCCAGCAGCTTGGCCTTAGTGGGAGAGCAGTTCTTC.

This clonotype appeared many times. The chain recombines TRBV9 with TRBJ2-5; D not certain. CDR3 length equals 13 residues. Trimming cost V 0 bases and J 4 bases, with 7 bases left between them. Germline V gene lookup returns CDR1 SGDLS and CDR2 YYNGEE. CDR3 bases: TGTGCCAGCAGCGTAGCTTACAGAGAGACCCAGTACTTC. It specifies CASSVAYRETQYF.

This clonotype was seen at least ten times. The CDR3 DNA reads TGTGCCAGTAGCCACTCCGGGACACCCTACGAGCAGTACTTC. This translates into CASSHSGTPYEQYF. The chain couples TRBV19 to TRBJ2-7; perhaps TRBD1 as D (6 bases). Per germline, CDR1 LNHDA and CDR2 SQIVND (reference sequence). This CDR3 comprises 14 residues. The germline V and J ends were trimmed by 6 bases and 2 bases, with 14 bases remaining between them.

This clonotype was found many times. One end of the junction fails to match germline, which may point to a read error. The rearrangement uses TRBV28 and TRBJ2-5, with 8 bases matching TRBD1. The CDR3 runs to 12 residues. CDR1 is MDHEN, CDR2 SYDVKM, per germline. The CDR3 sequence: CASSLFRGLPTF. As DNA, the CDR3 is TGTGCCAGCAGTTTATTCAGGGGGCTGCCTACGTTT. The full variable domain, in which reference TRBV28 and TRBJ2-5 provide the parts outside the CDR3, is DVKVTQSSRYLVKRTGEKVFLECVQDMDHENMFWYRQDPGLGLRLIYFSYDVKMKEKGDIPEGYSVSREKKERFSLILESASTNQTSMYLCASSLFRGLPTFGPGTRLLVL.

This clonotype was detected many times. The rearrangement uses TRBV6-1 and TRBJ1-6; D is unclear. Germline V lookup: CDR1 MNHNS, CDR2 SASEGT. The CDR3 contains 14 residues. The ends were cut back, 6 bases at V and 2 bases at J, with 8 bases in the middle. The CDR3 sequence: CASRSRTYNSPLHF. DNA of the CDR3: TGTGCCAGCAGGTCTCGCACCTATAATTCACCCCTCCACTTT.

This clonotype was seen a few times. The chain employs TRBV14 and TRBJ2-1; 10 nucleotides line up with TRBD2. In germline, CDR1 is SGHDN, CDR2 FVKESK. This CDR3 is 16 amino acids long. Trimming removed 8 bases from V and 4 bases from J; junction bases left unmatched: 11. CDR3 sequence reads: CASAKGVTSGYNEQFF. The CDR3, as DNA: TGTGCCAGCGCTAAGGGTGTGACTAGCGGGTACAATGAGCAGTTCTTC.

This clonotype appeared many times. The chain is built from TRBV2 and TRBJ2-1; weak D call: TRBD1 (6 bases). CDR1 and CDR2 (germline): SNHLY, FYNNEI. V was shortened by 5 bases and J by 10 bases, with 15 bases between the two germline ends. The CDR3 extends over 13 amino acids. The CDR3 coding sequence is TGTGCCAGCAGTTTGCGCCGGGACACCGAGCAGTTCTTC. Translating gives CASSLRRDTEQFF.

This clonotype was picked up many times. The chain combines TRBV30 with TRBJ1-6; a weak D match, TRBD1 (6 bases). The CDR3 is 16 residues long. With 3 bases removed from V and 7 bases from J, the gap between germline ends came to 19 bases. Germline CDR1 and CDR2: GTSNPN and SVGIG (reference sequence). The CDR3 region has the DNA TGTGCCTGGAGACTTACAAACAGGGCCGGGAATTCACCCCTCCACTTT. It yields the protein CAWRLTNRAGNSPLHF.

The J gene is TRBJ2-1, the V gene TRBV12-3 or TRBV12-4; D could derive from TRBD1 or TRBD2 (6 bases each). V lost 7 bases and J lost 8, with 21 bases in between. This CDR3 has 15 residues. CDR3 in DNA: TGTGCCAGCACCCGGGGGCAGGTCTACAGGGATGAGCAGTTCTTC. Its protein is CASTRGQVYRDEQFF.